The subject of this entry is one T cell receptor (beta chain). Its antigen remains unidentified. This sample is part of a study of T cells in Graves' hyperthyroidism and ophthalmopathy. Germline V gene lookup returns CDR1 MNHEY and CDR2 SVGAGI. With 5 bases removed from V and 2 bases from J, the gap between germline ends came to 15 bases. CDR3 length: 15 amino acids. RNA transcripts gave rise to amplified TCR beta CDR3 regions. First-round RT-PCR of the TCR CDR3 relied on the HTBI primer set. From the multiplex PCR reads, TCRdb called clonotypes with MiXCR, one entry per CDR3 protein. The sample holds some 600,000 distinct CDR3 sequences, 46% seen once. General observations from the study: The model's output predicted ophthalmopathy at a median of around 7 months prior to onset.

This receptor was identified in a woman aged 18-30 years with Graves' hyperthyroidism. J is TRBJ1-2 and V is TRBV6-5, with D maybe TRBD1 (6 bases). Material: peripheral blood or thyroid tissue (not recorded which). The CDR3 loop is CASSPAGQLNYGYTF. CDR3 sequence (DNA): TGTGCCAGCAGTCCCGCCGGACAGTTAAACTATGGCTACACCTTC.